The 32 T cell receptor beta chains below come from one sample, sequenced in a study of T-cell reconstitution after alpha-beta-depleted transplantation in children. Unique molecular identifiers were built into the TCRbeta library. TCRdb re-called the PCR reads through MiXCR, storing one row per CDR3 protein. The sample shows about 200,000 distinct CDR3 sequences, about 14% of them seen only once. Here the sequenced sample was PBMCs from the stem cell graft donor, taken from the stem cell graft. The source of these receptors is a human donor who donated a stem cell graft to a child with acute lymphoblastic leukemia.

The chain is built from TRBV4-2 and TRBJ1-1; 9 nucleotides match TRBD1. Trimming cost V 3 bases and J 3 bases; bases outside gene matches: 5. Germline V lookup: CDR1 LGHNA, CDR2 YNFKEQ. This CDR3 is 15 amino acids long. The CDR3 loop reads CASSHHGDRDTEAFF. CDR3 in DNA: TGTGCCAGCAGCCACCACGGGGACAGGGACACTGAAGCTTTCTTT.

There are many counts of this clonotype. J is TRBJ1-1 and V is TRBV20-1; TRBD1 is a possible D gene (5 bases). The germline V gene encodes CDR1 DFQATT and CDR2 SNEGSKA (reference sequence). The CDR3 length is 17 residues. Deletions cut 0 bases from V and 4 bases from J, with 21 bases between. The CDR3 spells CSAREQGRRGFGTEAFF. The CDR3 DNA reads TGCAGTGCTAGAGAGCAGGGAAGGAGAGGGTTTGGCACTGAAGCTTTCTTT.

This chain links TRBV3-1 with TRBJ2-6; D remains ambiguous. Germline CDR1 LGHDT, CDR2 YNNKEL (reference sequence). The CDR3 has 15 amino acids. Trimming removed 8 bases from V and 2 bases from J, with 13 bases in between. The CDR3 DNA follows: TGTGCCAGCTGCACCCAGGTCCCTGGGGCCAACGTCCTGACTTTC. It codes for CASCTQVPGANVLTF. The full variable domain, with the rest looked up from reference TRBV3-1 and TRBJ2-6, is DTAVSQTPKYLVTQMGNDKSIKCEQNLGHDTMYWYKQDSKKFLKIMFSYNNKELIINETVPNRFSPKSPDKAHLNLHINSLELGDSAVYFCASCTQVPGANVLTFGAGSRLTVL.

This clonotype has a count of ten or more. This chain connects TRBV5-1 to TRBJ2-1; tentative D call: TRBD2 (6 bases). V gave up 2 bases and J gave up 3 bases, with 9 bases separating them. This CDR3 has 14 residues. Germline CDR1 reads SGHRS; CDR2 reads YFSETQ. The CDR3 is CASSFGGGYNEQFF. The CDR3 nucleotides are TGCGCCAGCAGCTTCGGGGGAGGCTACAATGAGCAGTTCTTC.

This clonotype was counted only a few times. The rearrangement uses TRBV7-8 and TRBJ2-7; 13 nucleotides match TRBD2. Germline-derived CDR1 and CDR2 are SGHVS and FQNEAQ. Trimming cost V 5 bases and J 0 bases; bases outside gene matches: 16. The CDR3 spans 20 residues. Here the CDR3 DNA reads TGTGCCAGCAGCCCCCAACTAGCGGGAGGGCCCATAAAGAGCTCCTACGAGCAGTACTTC. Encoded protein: CASSPQLAGGPIKSSYEQYF.

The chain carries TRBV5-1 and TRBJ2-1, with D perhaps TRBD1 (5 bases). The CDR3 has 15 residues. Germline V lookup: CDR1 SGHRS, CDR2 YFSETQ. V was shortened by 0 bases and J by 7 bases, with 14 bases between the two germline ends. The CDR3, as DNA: TGCGCCAGCAGCTTGGGGAGTACACAGGTGAATGAGCAGTTCTTC. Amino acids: CASSLGSTQVNEQFF.

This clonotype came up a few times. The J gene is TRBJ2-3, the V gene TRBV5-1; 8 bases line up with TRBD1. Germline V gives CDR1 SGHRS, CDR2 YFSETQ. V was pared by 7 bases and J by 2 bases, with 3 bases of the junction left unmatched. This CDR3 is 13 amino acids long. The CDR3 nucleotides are TGCGCCAGCCAACAGGGGGACACAGATACGCAGTATTTT. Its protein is CASQQGDTDTQYF. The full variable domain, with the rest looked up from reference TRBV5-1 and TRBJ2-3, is KAGVTQTPRYLIKTRGQQVTLSCSPISGHRSVSWYQQTPGQGLQFLFEYFSETQRNKGNFPGRFSGRQFSNSRSEMNVSTLELGDSALYLCASQQGDTDTQYFGPGTRLTVL.

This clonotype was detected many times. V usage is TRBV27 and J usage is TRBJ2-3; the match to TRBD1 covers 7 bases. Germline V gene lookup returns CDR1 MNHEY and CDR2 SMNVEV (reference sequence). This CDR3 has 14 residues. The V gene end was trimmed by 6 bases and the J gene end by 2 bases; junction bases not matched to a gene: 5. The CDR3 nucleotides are TGTGCCAGCAGACTGGGACAGTACACAGATACGCAGTATTTT. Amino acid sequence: CASRLGQYTDTQYF.

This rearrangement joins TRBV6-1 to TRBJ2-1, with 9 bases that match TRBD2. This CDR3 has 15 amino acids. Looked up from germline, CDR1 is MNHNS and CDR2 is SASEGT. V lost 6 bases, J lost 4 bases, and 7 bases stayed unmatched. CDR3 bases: TGTGCCAGCAGGAGCATAGCGGGGGTTTACAATGAGCAGTTCTTC. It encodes CASRSIAGVYNEQFF.

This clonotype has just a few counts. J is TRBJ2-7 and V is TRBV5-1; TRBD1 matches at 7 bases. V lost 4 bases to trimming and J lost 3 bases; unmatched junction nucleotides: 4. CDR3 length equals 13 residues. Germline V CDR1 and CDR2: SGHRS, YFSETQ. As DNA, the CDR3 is TGCGCCAGCAGCACGGGACAGAGCTACGAGCAGTACTTC. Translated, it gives CASSTGQSYEQYF.

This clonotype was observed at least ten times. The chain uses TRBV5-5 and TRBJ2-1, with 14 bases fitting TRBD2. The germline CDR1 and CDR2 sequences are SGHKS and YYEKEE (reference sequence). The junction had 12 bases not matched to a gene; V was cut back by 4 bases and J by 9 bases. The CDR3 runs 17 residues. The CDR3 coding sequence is TGTGCCAGCAGCCTGGGACTAGCGGGAGTGGGTTCGCGTGAGCAGTTCTTC. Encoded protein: CASSLGLAGVGSREQFF.

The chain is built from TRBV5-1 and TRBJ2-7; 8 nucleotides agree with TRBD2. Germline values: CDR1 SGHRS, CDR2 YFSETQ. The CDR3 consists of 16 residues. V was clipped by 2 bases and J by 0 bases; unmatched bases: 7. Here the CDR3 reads CASSLSAGGLSYEQYF. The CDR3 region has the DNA TGCGCCAGCAGCTTATCCGCGGGGGGACTCTCCTACGAGCAGTACTTC.

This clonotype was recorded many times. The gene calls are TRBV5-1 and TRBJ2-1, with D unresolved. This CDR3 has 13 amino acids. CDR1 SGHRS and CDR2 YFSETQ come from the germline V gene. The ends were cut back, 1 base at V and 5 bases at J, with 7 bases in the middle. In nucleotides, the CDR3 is TGCGCCAGCAGCTTGTCGAGGAACAATGAGCAGTTCTTC. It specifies CASSLSRNNEQFF.

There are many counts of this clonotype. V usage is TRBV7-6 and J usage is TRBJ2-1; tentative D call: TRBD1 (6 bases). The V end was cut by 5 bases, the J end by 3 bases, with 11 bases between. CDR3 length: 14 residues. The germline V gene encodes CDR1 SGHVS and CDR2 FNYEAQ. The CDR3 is CASSMTGFYNEQFF. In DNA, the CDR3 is TGTGCCAGCAGCATGACAGGATTCTACAATGAGCAGTTCTTC.

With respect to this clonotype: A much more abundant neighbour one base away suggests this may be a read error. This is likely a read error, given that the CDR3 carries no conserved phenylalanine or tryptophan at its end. The CDR3 region has the DNA TGTGCCAGCAGCGTCCGGGGGACAGATACGCAGTATTAT. This sequence encodes CASSVRGTDTQYY. The chain uses TRBV12-3 or TRBV12-4 and TRBJ2-3, with D possibly matching TRBD2 (6 bases). The V gene lost 6 bases and the J gene lost 3 bases, with 10 bases spanning the gap. CDR3 length equals 13 residues.

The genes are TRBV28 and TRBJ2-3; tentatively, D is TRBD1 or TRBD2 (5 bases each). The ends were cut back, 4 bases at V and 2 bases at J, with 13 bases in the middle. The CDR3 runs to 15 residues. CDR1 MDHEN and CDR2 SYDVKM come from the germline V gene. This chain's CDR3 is CASSYPLGTTDTQYF. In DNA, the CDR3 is TGTGCCAGCAGTTACCCACTAGGGACCACAGATACGCAGTATTTT.

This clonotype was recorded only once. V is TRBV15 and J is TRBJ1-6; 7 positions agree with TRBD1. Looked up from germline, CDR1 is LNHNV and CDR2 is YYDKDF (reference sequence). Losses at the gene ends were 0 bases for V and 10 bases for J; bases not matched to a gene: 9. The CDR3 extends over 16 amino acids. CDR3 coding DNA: TGTGCCACCAGCAGAGAGCCGGACAGGCTCAGCTCACCCCTCCACTTT. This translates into CATSREPDRLSSPLHF.

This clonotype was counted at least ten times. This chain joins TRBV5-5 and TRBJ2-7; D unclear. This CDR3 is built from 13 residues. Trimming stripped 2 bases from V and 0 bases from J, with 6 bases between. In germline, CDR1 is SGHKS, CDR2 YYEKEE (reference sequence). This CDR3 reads CASSFTDSYEQYF. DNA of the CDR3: TGTGCCAGCAGCTTCACAGACTCCTACGAGCAGTACTTC.

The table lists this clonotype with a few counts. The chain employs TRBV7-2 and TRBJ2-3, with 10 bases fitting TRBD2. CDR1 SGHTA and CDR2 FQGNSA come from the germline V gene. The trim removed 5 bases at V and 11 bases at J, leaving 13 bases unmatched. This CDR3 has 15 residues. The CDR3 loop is CASSRKREGDVKQYF. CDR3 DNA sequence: TGTGCCAGCAGCAGAAAGCGGGAGGGTGATGTAAAGCAGTATTTT.

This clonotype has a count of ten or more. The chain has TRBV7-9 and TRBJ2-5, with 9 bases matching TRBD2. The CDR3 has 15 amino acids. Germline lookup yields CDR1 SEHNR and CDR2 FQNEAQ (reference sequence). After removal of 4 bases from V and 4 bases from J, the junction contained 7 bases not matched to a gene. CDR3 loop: CASSSALAGLETQYF. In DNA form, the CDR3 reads TGTGCCAGCAGCTCTGCTCTAGCGGGATTAGAGACCCAGTACTTC.

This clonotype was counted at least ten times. The DNA of the CDR3 is TGTGCCAGCAGCCAAGTTTCACGGTACAATGAGCAGTTCTTC. Its protein is CASSQVSRYNEQFF. V is TRBV14 and J is TRBJ2-1; D is unresolved. This CDR3 region has 14 residues. Germline loops: CDR1 SGHDN, CDR2 FVKESK. Trimming took 1 base from V and 4 from J, leaving 8 bases between them.

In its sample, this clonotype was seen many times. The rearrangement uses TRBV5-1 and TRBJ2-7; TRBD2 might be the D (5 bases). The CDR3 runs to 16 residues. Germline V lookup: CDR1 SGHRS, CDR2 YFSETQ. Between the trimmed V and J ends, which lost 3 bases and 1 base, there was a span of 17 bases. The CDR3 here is CASSWGVSGESYEQYF. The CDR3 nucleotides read TGCGCCAGCAGCTGGGGAGTGAGTGGCGAATCCTACGAGCAGTACTTC.

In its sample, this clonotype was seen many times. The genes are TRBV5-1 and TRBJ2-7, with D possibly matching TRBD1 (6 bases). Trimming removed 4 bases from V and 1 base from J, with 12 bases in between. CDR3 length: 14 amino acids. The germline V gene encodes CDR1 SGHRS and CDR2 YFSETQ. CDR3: CASSSGTNSYEQYF. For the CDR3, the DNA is TGCGCCAGCAGCAGTGGGACAAATTCCTACGAGCAGTACTTC.

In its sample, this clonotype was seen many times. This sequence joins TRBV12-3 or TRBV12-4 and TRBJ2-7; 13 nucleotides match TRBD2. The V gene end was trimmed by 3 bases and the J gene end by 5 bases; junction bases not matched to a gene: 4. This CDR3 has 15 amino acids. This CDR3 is CASSFGLAGAHEQYF. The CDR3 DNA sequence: TGTGCCAGCAGTTTTGGACTAGCGGGAGCTCACGAGCAGTACTTC.

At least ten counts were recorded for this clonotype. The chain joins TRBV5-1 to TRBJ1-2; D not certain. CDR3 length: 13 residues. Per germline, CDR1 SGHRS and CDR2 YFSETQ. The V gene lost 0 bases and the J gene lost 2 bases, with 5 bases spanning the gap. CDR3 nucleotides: TGCGCCAGCAGCTTGGCCACCAACTATGGCTACACCTTC. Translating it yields CASSLATNYGYTF.

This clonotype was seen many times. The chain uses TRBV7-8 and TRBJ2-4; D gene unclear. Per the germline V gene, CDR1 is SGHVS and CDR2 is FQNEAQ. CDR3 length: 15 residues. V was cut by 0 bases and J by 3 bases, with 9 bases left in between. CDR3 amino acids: CASSLALTVKNIQYF. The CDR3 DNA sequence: TGTGCCAGCAGCTTAGCGCTAACTGTCAAAAACATTCAGTACTTC. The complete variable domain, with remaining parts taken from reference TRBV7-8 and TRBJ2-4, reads GAGVSQSPRYKVAKRGQDVALRCDPISGHVSLFWYQQALGQGPEFLTYFQNEAQLDKSGLPSDRFFAERPEGSVSTLKIQRTQQEDSAVYLCASSLALTVKNIQYFGAGTRLSVL.

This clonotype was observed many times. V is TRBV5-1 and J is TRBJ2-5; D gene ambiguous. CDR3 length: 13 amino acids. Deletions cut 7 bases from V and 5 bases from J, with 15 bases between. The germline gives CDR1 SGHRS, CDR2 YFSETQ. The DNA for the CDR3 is TGCGCCAGCGGATGGCAGGATGGGGAGACCCAGTACTTC. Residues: CASGWQDGETQYF. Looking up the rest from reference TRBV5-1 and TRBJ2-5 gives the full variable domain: KAGVTQTPRYLIKTRGQQVTLSCSPISGHRSVSWYQQTPGQGLQFLFEYFSETQRNKGNFPGRFSGRQFSNSRSEMNVSTLELGDSALYLCASGWQDGETQYFGPGTRLLVL.

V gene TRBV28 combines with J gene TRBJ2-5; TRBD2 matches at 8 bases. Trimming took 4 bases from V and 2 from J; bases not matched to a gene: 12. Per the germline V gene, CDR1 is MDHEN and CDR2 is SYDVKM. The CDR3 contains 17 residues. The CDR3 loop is CASSSSGLGLNQETQYF. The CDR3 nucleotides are TGTGCCAGCAGTTCTAGCGGGTTAGGACTAAATCAAGAGACCCAGTACTTC.

The CDR3 DNA sequence: TGTGCCCGGGAGGCAGGCTCCTACGAGCAGTACTTC. This sequence encodes CAREAGSYEQYF. The chain carries TRBV6-1 and TRBJ2-7, with TRBD2 matching over 7 bases. Germline V lookup: CDR1 MNHNS, CDR2 SASEGT. This CDR3 region has 12 residues. V shed 11 bases and J 0 bases; nucleotides not matched to a gene: 4.

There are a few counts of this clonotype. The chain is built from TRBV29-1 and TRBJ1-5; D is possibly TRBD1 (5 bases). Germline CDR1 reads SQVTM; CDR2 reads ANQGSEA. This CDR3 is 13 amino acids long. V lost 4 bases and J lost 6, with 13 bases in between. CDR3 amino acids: CSVAGNLGQPQHF. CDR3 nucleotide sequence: TGCAGCGTTGCAGGGAATCTGGGTCAGCCCCAGCATTTT.

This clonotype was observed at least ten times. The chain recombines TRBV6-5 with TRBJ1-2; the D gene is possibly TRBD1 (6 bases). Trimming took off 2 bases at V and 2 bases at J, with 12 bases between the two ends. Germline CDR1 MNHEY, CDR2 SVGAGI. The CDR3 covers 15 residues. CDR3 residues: CASSYVQGSNYGYTF. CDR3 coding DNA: TGTGCCAGCAGTTACGTCCAGGGGTCGAACTATGGCTACACCTTC.

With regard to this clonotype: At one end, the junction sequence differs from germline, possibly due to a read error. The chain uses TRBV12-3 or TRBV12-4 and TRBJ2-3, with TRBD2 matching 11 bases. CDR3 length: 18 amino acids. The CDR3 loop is CAISLYRGGTSGPDTQYF. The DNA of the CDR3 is TGTGCCATCAGTTTATATCGGGGGGGGACTAGCGGCCCCGATACGCAGTATTTT.